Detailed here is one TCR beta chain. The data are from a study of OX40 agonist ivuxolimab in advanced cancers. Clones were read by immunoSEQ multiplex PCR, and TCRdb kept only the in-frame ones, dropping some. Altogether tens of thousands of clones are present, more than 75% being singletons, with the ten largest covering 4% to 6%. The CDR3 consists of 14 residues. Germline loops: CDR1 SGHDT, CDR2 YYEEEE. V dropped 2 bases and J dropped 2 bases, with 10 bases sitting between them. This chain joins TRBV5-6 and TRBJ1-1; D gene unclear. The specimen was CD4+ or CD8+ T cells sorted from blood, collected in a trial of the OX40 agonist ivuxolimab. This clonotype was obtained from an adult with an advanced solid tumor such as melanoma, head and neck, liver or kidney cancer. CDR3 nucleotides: TGTGCCAGCAGCTTCAGTATGGGCAACACTGAAGCTTTCTTT. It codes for CASSFSMGNTEAFF.